This T cell receptor beta chain was documented in a study of metastatic and nonmetastatic thyroid tumors. There were no patients who had received any treatment before thyroid surgery. Whole-study results and caveats: Across blood and tumor, TCR beta diversity in malignant thyroid tumors was reportedly significantly higher than in benign nodules.

V was shortened by 7 bases and J by 3 bases, with 21 bases between the two germline ends. The CDR3 loop spans 16 amino acids. As originally analysed: Across clinicopathological groups, CDR3 differences served as the basis for building a distant-metastasis classifier for papillary thyroid cancer. TCRdb reanalyzed the PCR reads via MiXCR. These V and J calls derive from TCRdb rather than the authors' analysis. This sample has around 23,000 clones, with 28% found just once. This clone was found a few times. What it binds is not known. V and J are TRBV12-3 or TRBV12-4 and TRBJ1-1, with D tentatively TRBD1 (6 bases). The receptor's source is a male donor with papillary thyroid cancer or a benign thyroid nodule (not recorded which). Some clones in this sample may be carry-over from other donors' samples. The specimen was tumor tissue. The CDR3 protein is CASTFFSPTGHTEAFF. The CDR3, as DNA: TGTGCCAGCACCTTTTTCTCCCCTACAGGGCACACTGAAGCTTTCTTT.